The source of this TCR beta chain is a study of blood T cell repertoires in COVID-19. Across the whole study: COVID-19 samples from acute and convalescent phases originated in the United States, Italy and Spain. T cells, B-cell-depleted T cells, or PBMCs provided the cDNA or gDNA that served as material.

The CDR3 has 21 residues. Trimming cost V 2 bases and J 3 bases; bases outside gene matches: 19. CDR1 and CDR2 from the germline V gene are MDHEN and SYDVKM. Sequencing used immunoSEQ multiplex PCR; TCRdb keeps in-frame clones, though not all of them. Of about 60,000 clones detected, 90% appear once; the ten largest clones hold roughly 14%. The TCR comes from a human donor with active COVID-19. The donor label of this sample is uncertain. The sample taken for sequencing was peripheral blood. The V gene is TRBV28, the J gene TRBJ1-2, with TRBD1 matching 12 bases. CDR3: CASSLTRLGGTGGVPDYGYTF. CDR3 nucleotide sequence: TGTGCCAGCAGTTTAACGCGTCTCGGCGGGACAGGGGGCGTCCCTGACTATGGCTACACCTTC.